These T cell receptor beta chains were read from a single sample in a study of blood T cells in healthy people across ages. TCRdb independently ran MiXCR on the 5' RACE reads; one entry per CDR3 protein. The table records around 1,500,000 distinct CDR3 sequences, around 42% of them present only once. Sequencing was done on a sample of blood. These TCRs come from a woman aged 18-29 years in good health. CDR3s include the opening cysteine and the closing phenylalanine or tryptophan. D genes are given only for firm matches. Only part of the rows carry a size: once, few, many, or a class if the clone is expanded.

d_call,j_call,clone_size,v_call,cdr3_aa,cdr3_nt
NA,TRBJ1-1,NA,TRBV27,CASASNGVVTEAFF,TGTGCCAGCGCCTCCAACGGGGTCGTCACTGAAGCTTTCTTT
TRBD1,TRBJ1-2,NA,TRBV27,CASSPAPTGANYGHTF,TGTGCCAGCAGTCCCGCCCCGACAGGGGCTAACTATGGCCACACCTTC
TRBD1,TRBJ1-4,many,TRBV7-8,CASSSTGQGAYEKLFF,TGTGCCAGCAGCTCAACCGGACAGGGGGCATATGAAAAACTGTTTTTT
NA,TRBJ1-1,NA,TRBV6-1,CASLWGYTEAFF,TGTGCCAGCCTTTGGGGGTACACTGAAGCTTTCTTT
NA,TRBJ2-4,NA,TRBV9,CASSVFPRLKARVKNIQYF,TGTGCCAGCAGCGTATTCCCACGACTTAAGGCAAGGGTCAAAAACATTCAGTACTTC
TRBD2,TRBJ2-1,NA,TRBV4-1,CASSHRTSGSVYNEQFF,TGCGCCAGCAGCCATAGGACTAGCGGGAGTGTCTACAATGAGCAGTTCTTC
TRBD2,TRBJ2-5,NA,TRBV5-1,CASSSSGTNQETQYF,TGCGCCAGCAGCTCCTCCGGGACTAACCAAGAGACCCAGTACTTC
TRBD1,TRBJ1-5,NA,TRBV10-3,CAISHGSTGTGPGQPQHF,TGTGCCATCAGCCACGGATCTACCGGGACAGGGCCAGGGCAGCCCCAGCATTTT
NA,TRBJ1-6,few,TRBV27,CASSSPGRADNSPLHF,TGTGCCAGCAGTTCCCCGGGGCGGGCGGATAATTCACCCCTCCACTTT
NA,TRBJ2-2,NA,TRBV21-1,CASSKDPGANTGELFF,TGTGCCAGCAGCAAAGACCCGGGAGCGAACACCGGGGAGCTGTTTTTT
NA,TRBJ2-7,NA,TRBV10-3,CAISESNRYEQYF,TGTGCCATCAGTGAGTCGAACAGATACGAGCAGTACTTC
NA,TRBJ1-1,many,TRBV15,CATSRETGMNTEAFF,TGTGCCACCAGCAGAGAAACAGGCATGAACACTGAAGCTTTCTTT
TRBD2,TRBJ2-1,NA,TRBV9,CASSEGGWSYNEQFF,TGTGCCAGCAGTGAGGGAGGGTGGAGCTACAATGAGCAGTTCTTC
NA,TRBJ1-5,NA,TRBV3-1,CASLGSNPRGGNQPQHF,TGTGCCAGTCTTGGGTCGAACCCCCGAGGGGGCAATCAGCCCCAGCATTTT
TRBD1,TRBJ2-3,NA,TRBV3-1,CASSQLPGQGLGDTQYF,TGTGCCAGCAGCCAACTCCCGGGACAGGGGCTCGGTGATACGCAGTATTTT
TRBD2,TRBJ2-5,NA,TRBV10-3,CAISTSGVNNEQYF,TGTGCCATCTCGACTAGCGGGGTCAACAATGAGCAGTACTTC
NA,TRBJ1-1,NA,TRBV27,CASSSRGGSVNTEAFF,TGTGCCAGCAGTTCGAGAGGTGGCAGCGTGAACACTGAAGCTTTCTTT
NA,TRBJ2-7,NA,TRBV6-5,CASSYSTTGPNYEQYF,TGTGCCAGCAGTTATTCCACGACAGGTCCGAACTACGAGCAGTACTTC